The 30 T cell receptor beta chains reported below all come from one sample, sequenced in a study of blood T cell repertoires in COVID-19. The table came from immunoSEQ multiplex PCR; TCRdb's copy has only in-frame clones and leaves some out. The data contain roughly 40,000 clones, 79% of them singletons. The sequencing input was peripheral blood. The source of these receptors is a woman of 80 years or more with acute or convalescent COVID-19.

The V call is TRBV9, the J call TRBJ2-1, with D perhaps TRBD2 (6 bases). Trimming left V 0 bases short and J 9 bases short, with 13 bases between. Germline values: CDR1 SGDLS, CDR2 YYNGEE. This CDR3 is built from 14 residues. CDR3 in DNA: TGTGCCAGCAGCGTAGGGCCGGAGGGTGGTGAGCAGTTCTTC. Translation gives CASSVGPEGGEQFF.

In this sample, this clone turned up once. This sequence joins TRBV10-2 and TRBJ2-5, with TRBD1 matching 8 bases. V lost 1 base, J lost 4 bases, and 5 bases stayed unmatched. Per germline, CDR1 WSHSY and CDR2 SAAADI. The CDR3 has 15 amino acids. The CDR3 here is CASSEWTGKIETQYF. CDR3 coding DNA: TGCGCCAGCAGTGAGTGGACAGGGAAGATAGAGACCCAGTACTTC.

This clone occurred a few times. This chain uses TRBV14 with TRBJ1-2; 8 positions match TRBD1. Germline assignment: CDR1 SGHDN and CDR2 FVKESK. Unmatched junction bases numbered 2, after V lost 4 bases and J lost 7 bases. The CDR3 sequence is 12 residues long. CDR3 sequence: CASSPDRGGYTF. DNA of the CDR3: TGTGCCAGCAGCCCCGACAGGGGTGGCTACACCTTC.

The CDR3 sequence is CASSTTGHGYTF. CDR3 sequence (DNA): TGTGCCAGCAGTACGACAGGTCATGGCTACACCTTC. This chain connects TRBV27 to TRBJ1-2; maybe TRBD1 (6 bases). Germline V CDR1 and CDR2: MNHEY, SMNVEV (reference sequence). This CDR3 is 12 amino acids long. Between the trimmed V and J ends, which lost 5 bases and 6 bases, there was a span of 10 bases.

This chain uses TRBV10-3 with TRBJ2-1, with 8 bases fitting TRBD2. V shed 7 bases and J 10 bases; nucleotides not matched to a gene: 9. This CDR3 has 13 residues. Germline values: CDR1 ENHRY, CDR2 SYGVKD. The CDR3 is CAINGSPGGEQFF. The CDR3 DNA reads TGTGCCATCAATGGTAGCCCGGGAGGGGAGCAGTTCTTC.

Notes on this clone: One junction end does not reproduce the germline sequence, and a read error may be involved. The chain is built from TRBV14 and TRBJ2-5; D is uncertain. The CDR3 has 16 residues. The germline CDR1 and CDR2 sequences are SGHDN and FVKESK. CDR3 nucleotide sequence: TGTGCCAGCAGCCAGACTTTACCGGCTAGAAAAGAGAACCAGTACTTC. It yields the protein CASSQTLPARKENQYF.

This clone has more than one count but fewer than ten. CDR3 nucleotides: TGTGCCAGCGGACAGGGGGCCACTGAAGCTTTCTTT. It specifies CASGQGATEAFF. V and J are TRBV11-2 and TRBJ1-1, with 11 bases that match TRBD1. The CDR3 loop spans 12 amino acids. The germline gives CDR1 SGHAT, CDR2 FQNNGV. With 8 bases clipped from V and 4 bases from J, the junction kept 0 bases outside the gene matches. Drawing the rest from reference TRBV11-2 and TRBJ1-1, the complete variable domain is EAGVAQSPRYKIIEKRQSVAFWCNPISGHATLYWYQQILGQGPKLLIQFQNNGVVDDSQLPKDRFSAERLKGVDSTLKIQPAKLEDSAVYLCASGQGATEAFFGQGTRLTVV.

The CDR3 spells CASSQGVITEAFF. The CDR3 nucleotides are TGCGCCAGCAGCCAGGGGGTGATCACTGAAGCTTTCTTT. The J gene is TRBJ1-1, the V gene TRBV5-1, with 7 nucleotides matching TRBD1. J lost 4 bases, V lost 4 bases, and 4 bases had no gene match. The CDR3 loop spans 13 amino acids. Germline V gene data show CDR1 as SGHRS and CDR2 as YFSETQ.

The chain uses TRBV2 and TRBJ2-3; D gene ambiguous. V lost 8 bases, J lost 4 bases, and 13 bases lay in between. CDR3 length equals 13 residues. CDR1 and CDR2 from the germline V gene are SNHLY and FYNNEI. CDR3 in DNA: TGTGCCAGCTCATATCTTACGGCAGATACGCAGTATTTT. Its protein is CASSYLTADTQYF.

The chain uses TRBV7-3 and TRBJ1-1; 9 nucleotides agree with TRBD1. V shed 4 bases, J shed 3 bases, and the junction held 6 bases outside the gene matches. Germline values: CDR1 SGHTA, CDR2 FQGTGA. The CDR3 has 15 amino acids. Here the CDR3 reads CASSSRQGGDTEAFF. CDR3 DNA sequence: TGTGCCAGCAGCTCCCGACAGGGGGGGGACACTGAAGCTTTCTTT.

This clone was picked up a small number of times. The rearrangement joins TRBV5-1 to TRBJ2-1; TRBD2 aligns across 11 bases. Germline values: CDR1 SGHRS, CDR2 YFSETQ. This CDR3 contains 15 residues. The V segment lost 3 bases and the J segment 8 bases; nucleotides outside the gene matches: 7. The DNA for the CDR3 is TGCGCCAGCAGCTCTAGCGGGAGGCCTGTTCATGAGCAGTTCTTC. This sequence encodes CASSSSGRPVHEQFF.

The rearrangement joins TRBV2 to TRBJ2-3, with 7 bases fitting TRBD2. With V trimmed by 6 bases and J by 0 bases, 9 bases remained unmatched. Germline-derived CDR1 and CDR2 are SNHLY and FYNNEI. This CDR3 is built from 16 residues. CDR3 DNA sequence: TGTGCCAGCAGCTTCGAGCGGGGACCTAGCACAGATACGCAGTATTTT. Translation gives CASSFERGPSTDTQYF.

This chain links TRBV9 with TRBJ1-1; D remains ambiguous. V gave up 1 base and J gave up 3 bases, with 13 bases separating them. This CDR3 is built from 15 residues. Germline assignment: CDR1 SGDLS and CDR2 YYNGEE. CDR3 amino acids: CASSVTGNSHTEAFF. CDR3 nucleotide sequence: TGTGCCAGCAGCGTAACCGGGAACAGCCACACTGAAGCTTTCTTT.

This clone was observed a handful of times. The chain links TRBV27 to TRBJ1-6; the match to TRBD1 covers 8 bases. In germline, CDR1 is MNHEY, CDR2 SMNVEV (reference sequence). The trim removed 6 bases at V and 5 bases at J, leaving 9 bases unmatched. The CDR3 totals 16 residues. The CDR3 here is CASRALTGQDNSPLHF. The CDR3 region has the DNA TGTGCCAGCAGGGCCTTGACGGGACAGGATAATTCACCCCTCCACTTT.

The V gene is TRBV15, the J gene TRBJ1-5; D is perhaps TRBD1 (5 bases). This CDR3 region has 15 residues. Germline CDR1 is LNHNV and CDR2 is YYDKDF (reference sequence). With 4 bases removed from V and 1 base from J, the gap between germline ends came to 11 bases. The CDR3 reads CATSIQGRSNQPQHF. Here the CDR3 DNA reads TGTGCCACCAGCATCCAGGGTCGGAGCAATCAGCCCCAGCATTTT.

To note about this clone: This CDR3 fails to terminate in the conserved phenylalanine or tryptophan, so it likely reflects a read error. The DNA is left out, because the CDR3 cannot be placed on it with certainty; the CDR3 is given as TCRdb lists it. The CDR3 is CASSSPGQGDRGFV. The gene calls are TRBV25-1 and TRBJ1-2; the DNA was not used to check the table's D call, TRBD1. The CDR3 contains 14 residues when both ends are counted. Germline values: CDR1 MGHDK, CDR2 SYGVNS.

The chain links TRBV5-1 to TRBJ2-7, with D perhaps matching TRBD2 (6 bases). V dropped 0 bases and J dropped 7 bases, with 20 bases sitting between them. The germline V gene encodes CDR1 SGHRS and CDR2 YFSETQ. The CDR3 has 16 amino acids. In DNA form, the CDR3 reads TGCGCCAGCAGCTTGGACCAGACTAGGCCCCAAGGGGAGCAGTACTTC. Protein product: CASSLDQTRPQGEQYF.

The CDR3 protein is CASSVAGAVSGNTIYF. DNA of the CDR3: TGTGCCAGCAGCGTAGCAGGGGCCGTCTCTGGAAACACCATATATTTT. J is TRBJ1-3 and V is TRBV9; possibly TRBD1 for D (6 bases). CDR1 is SGDLS and CDR2 is YYNGEE in the germline V gene. CDR3 size: 16 residues. V gave up 0 bases and J gave up 0 bases, with 10 bases separating them.

The CDR3: CSVSTDTGYTEAFF. CDR3 nucleotides: TGCAGCGTCTCCACCGACACAGGGTACACTGAAGCTTTCTTT. This chain links TRBV29-1 with TRBJ1-1, with D perhaps matching TRBD1 (6 bases). The ends were cut back, 6 bases at V and 3 bases at J, with 17 bases in the middle. CDR3 length: 14 residues. Germline CDR1 reads SQVTM; CDR2 reads ANQGSEA. The full variable domain, its missing parts supplied by reference TRBV29-1 and TRBJ1-1, is SAVISQKPSRDICQRGTSLTIQCQVDSQVTMMFWYRQQPGQSLTLIATANQGSEATYESGFVIDKFPISRPNLTFSTLTVSNMSPEDSSIYLCSVSTDTGYTEAFFGQGTRLTVV.

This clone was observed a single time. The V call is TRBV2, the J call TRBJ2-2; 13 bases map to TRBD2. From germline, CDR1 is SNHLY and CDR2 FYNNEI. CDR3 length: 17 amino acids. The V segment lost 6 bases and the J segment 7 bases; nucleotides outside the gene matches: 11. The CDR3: CASRTDGTSGIVGELFF. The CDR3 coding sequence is TGTGCCAGCAGGACTGACGGGACTAGCGGGATTGTCGGGGAGCTGTTTTTT.

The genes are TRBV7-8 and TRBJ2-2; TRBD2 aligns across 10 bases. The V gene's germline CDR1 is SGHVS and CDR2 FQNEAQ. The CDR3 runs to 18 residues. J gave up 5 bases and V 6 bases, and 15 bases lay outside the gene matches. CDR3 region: CASSLLLASGSWTGELFF. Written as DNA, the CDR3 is TGTGCCAGCAGTTTACTCTTGGCTAGCGGGAGTTGGACCGGGGAGCTGTTTTTT.

The DNA for the CDR3 is TGTGCCAGCAGTCCGCGGACAGGGGTTAATTCACCCCTCCACTTT. As protein: CASSPRTGVNSPLHF. The chain recombines TRBV11-2 with TRBJ1-6; 9 bases agree with TRBD1. Germline CDR1 SGHAT, CDR2 FQNNGV. The CDR3 sequence is 15 residues long. The ends lost 6 bases at V and 6 bases at J; junction bases unmatched: 6.

CDR3 DNA sequence: TGTGCCAGCAGTTCGGGACAGGGATACTATGGCTACACCTTC. It codes for CASSSGQGYYGYTF. The rearrangement joins TRBV28 to TRBJ1-2, with 9 bases that match TRBD1. Trimming removed 4 bases from V and 3 bases from J; junction bases left unmatched: 3. CDR3 size: 14 residues. The germline CDR1 and CDR2 sequences are MDHEN and SYDVKM.

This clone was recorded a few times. In nucleotides, the CDR3 is TGTGCCAGTAGTATAGGGTCCCGACGCCCCGGCAGGGACAATGAGCAGTTCTTC. Amino acid sequence: CASSIGSRRPGRDNEQFF. The chain couples TRBV19 to TRBJ2-1; maybe TRBD1 (5 bases). The CDR3 has 18 residues. Germline-derived CDR1 and CDR2 are LNHDA and SQIVND (reference sequence). With 1 base removed from V and 5 bases from J, the gap between germline ends came to 21 bases.

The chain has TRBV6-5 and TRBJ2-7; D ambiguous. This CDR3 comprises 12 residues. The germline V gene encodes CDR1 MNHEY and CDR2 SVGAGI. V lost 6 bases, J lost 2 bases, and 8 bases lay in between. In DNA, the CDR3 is TGTGCCAGCAGCTCTCCCCCCTACGAGCAGTACTTC. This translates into CASSSPPYEQYF.

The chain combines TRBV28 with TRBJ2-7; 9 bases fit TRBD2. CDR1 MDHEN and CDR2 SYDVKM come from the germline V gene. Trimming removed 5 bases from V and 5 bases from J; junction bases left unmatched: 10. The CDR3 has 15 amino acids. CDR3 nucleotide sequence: TGTGCCAGCAGTCCTTTAGCGGGGGCCCATGACGAGCAGTACTTC. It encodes CASSPLAGAHDEQYF.

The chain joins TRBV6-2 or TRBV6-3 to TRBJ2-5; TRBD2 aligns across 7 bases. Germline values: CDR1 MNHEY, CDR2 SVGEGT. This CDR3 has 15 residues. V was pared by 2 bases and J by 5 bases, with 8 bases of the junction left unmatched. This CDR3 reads CASSYGAGRMETQYF. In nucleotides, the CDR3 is TGTGCCAGCAGTTACGGAGCGGGGAGGATGGAGACCCAGTACTTC.

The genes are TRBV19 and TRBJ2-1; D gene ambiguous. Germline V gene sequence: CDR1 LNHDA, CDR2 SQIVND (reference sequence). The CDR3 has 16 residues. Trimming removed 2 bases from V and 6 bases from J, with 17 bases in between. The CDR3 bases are TGTGCCAGTAGTATACTGCTAGGAAACTGGGTCAATGAGCAGTTCTTC. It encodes CASSILLGNWVNEQFF.

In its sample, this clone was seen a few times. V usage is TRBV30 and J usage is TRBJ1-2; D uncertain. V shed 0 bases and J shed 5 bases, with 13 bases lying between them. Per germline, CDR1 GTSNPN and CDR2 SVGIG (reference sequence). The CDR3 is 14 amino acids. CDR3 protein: CAWSVRVTTYGYTF. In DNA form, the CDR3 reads TGTGCCTGGAGTGTACGCGTGACAACTTATGGCTACACCTTC.

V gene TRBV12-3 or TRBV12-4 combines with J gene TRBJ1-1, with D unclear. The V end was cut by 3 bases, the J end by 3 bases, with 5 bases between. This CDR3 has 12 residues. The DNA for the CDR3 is TGTGCCAGCAGTTTTACAGACACTGAAGCTTTCTTT. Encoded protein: CASSFTDTEAFF.